Described below is a single T cell receptor (beta chain) sequence and its context. The data belong to a study of blood T cells in healthy people across ages. The V and J ends lost 7 bases and 4 bases respectively, with 13 bases between them. CDR1 is SEHNR and CDR2 is FQNEAQ in the germline V gene (reference sequence). The CDR3 length is 14 residues. With a J-beta primer mix and a sample-barcoded 5' primer, a second PCR ran about 7 to 12 cycles. TCRdb analysed the 5' RACE reads with MiXCR anew, one entry per CDR3 protein. The sample consists of about 730,000 distinct CDR3 sequences, around 40% of them appearing once.

Sequencing was carried out using blood. V usage is TRBV7-9 and J usage is TRBJ1-4, with D hard to call. The receptor's source is a woman aged 60-70 years in good health. The CDR3 protein is CASNHQRNNEKLFF. In DNA form, the CDR3 reads TGTGCCAGCAACCACCAAAGGAATAATGAAAAACTGTTTTTT.